Listed here are 9 T cell receptor beta chains from one sample, sequenced in a study of blood T cell repertoires in COVID-19. TCRdb keeps only in-frame clones here, not all; method: immunoSEQ multiplex PCR. The table records hundreds of thousands of clones, about 90% of them present only once. Sequenced input: PBMCs or T cells enriched from blood (not recorded which). These TCRs come from a woman in her twenties or thirties who had recovered from COVID-19.

The chain has TRBV3-1 (or the pseudogene TRBV3-2) and TRBJ2-3, with 9 bases fitting TRBD2. The CDR3 has 16 amino acids. Per the germline V gene, CDR1 is LGHDT and CDR2 is YNNKEL (reference sequence). V lost 4 bases and J lost 6; bases outside the gene matches: 11. CDR3: CASSPRGLAKNDTQYF. In DNA form, the CDR3 reads TGTGCCAGCAGCCCCCGCGGACTAGCGAAAAATGATACGCAGTATTTT.

The chain recombines TRBV13 with TRBJ2-3; D is possibly TRBD2 (6 bases). V lost 4 bases to trimming and J lost 4 bases, with 15 bases between them. Germline V gene lookup returns CDR1 PRHDT and CDR2 FYEKMQ (reference sequence). The CDR3 sequence is 15 residues long. The CDR3: CASSSGLSNADTQYF. The CDR3 DNA reads TGTGCCAGCAGCTCTGGACTATCCAATGCAGATACGCAGTATTTT. Full variable domain (rest looked up from reference TRBV13 and TRBJ2-3): AAGVIQSPRHLIKEKRETATLKCYPIPRHDTVYWYQQGPGQDPQFLISFYEKMQSDKGSIPDRFSAQQFSDYHSELNMSSLELGDSALYFCASSSGLSNADTQYFGPGTRLTVL.

The chain uses TRBV6-5 and TRBJ2-3; 7 nucleotides align to TRBD1. Trimming took 8 bases from V and 0 from J; bases not matched to a gene: 8. There are 15 residues in the CDR3. Per the germline V gene, CDR1 is MNHEY and CDR2 is SVGAGI. The CDR3 region is CASCTGAVSTDTQYF. As DNA, the CDR3 is TGTGCCAGCTGTACAGGGGCTGTTAGCACAGATACGCAGTATTTT.

The CDR3 DNA sequence: TGTGCCAGTAGTATTAGCGGGAGCTACAATGAGCAGTTCTTC. It is translated as CASSISGSYNEQFF. This chain links TRBV19 with TRBJ2-1; 9 bases agree with TRBD2. The CDR3 covers 14 residues. After removal of 3 bases from V and 3 bases from J, the junction contained 0 bases not matched to a gene. CDR1 is LNHDA, CDR2 SQIVND, per germline (reference sequence).

The V call is TRBV5-4, the J call TRBJ2-7, with 8 bases aligning to TRBD2. Germline V gene lookup returns CDR1 SGHNT and CDR2 YYREEE (reference sequence). The CDR3 extends over 16 amino acids. V shed 0 bases and J 7 bases; nucleotides not matched to a gene: 12. CDR3 residues: CASSLEAGVKQGEQYF. The CDR3 bases are TGTGCCAGCAGCTTGGAAGCGGGAGTCAAACAGGGTGAGCAGTACTTC.

The chain has TRBV7-3 and TRBJ2-1; D remains unclear. The CDR3 extends over 14 amino acids. V was trimmed by 0 bases and J by 6 bases, leaving 9 bases between them. Germline V gene lookup returns CDR1 SGHTA and CDR2 FQGTGA. The CDR3 coding sequence is TGTGCCAGCAGCTTAACGCGAAGTGCCAATGAGCAGTTCTTC. This encodes CASSLTRSANEQFF.

V is TRBV6-2 or TRBV6-3 and J is TRBJ2-5; TRBD2 agrees at 9 bases. The CDR3 consists of 14 residues. The germline V gene encodes CDR1 MNHEY and CDR2 SVGEGT. Unmatched junction bases numbered 4, after V lost 2 bases and J lost 6 bases. The CDR3 coding sequence is TGTGCCAGCAGTTACGCGGGGGGGCAAAAGACCCAGTACTTC. Translated, it gives CASSYAGGQKTQYF.

The chain has TRBV12-3 or TRBV12-4 and TRBJ2-1; possible D gene TRBD1, 6 bases. Trimming shortened V by 3 bases and J by 4 bases, and 7 bases separated the two germline ends. The CDR3 spans 13 residues. The CDR3 region has the DNA TGTGCCAGCAGTTTGGGGACATACAATGAGCAGTTCTTC. This encodes CASSLGTYNEQFF.

The chain has TRBV6-5 and TRBJ1-5; D may be TRBD1 (6 bases). CDR3 size: 15 residues. V lost 5 bases, J lost 5 bases, and 16 bases lay in between. In germline, CDR1 is MNHEY, CDR2 SVGAGI. CDR3 nucleotide sequence: TGTGCCAGCAGTACAGGGACGGCGAGGGATCAGCCCCAGCATTTT. The encoded protein is CASSTGTARDQPQHF.